This TCR beta chain was recorded in a study of shared clonotypes between healthy human individuals. The CDR3 totals 13 residues. CDR1 and CDR2 from the germline V gene are SGHRS and YFSETQ. V shed 4 bases and J shed 2 bases, with 7 bases lying between them. The protocol was immunoSEQ multiplex PCR, while the TCRdb copy is restricted to in-frame clones and leaves out a portion. The sample shows more than 1,200,000 clones, 97% to 99% of them seen only once. This clone was picked up one time. V and J are TRBV5-1 and TRBJ2-1; D may be TRBD2 (5 bases). Input material: naive CD4+ T cells sorted from blood. Subset indicated: CD45RA+ positively selected. This receptor was identified in a man aged 30 to 45 in good health. CDR3 residues: CASSHGTYNEQFF. As DNA, the CDR3 is TGCGCCAGCAGCCACGGGACCTACAATGAGCAGTTCTTC.